These T cell receptor beta chains were read from a single sample in a study of T cell responses to AZD1222 COVID-19 vaccine. Profiled with immunoSEQ multiplex PCR; TCRdb holds only in-frame clones, not every one. This table has around 150,000 clones, about nine tenths appearing once. The sequencing used peripheral blood, collected 28 days after the second AZD1222 dose. The receptor source for this set is an adult who received the AZD1222 COVID-19 vaccine. The CDR3 runs from the conserved cysteine through the conserved F or W. The D gene is left open where the match is weak. Clone size appears in some rows only: once, few, many, or a class for an expanded clone.

D: .; size: .; V: TRBV9; J: TRBJ2-1; CDR3: CASSVADGVYNEQFF; DNA: TGTGCCAGCAGCGTAGCGGACGGGGTCTACAATGAGCAGTTCTTC
D: .; size: .; V: TRBV6-6; J: TRBJ1-6; CDR3: CASSYPSPPLHF; DNA: TGTGCCAGCAGTTACCCTTCGCCACCCCTCCACTTT
D: .; size: .; V: TRBV11-2; J: TRBJ1-2; CDR3: CASSSSHGYTF; DNA: TGTGCCAGCAGCTCCTCTCATGGCTACACCTTC
D: TRBD2; size: .; V: TRBV28; J: TRBJ2-5; CDR3: CASSSSGGQETQYF; DNA: TGTGCCAGCAGTTCTAGCGGGGGGCAAGAGACCCAGTACTTC
D: .; size: .; V: TRBV7-9; J: TRBJ1-3; CDR3: CASPESAVSGNTIYF; DNA: TGTGCCAGCCCGGAGAGCGCGGTCTCTGGAAACACCATATATTTT
D: .; size: .; V: TRBV6-5; J: TRBJ2-5; CDR3: CASQSGQGHQETQYF; DNA: TGTGCCAGCCAATCCGGGCAGGGCCACCAAGAGACCCAGTACTTC
D: .; size: few; V: TRBV5-1; J: TRBJ2-4; CDR3: CASSFGDSKNIQYF; DNA: TGCGCCAGCAGCTTTGGAGATTCCAAAAACATTCAGTACTTC
D: TRBD2; size: .; V: TRBV27; J: TRBJ2-1; CDR3: CASSVSGRGYNEQFF; DNA: TGTGCCAGCAGTGTTAGCGGGAGGGGATACAATGAGCAGTTCTTC
D: TRBD1; size: .; V: TRBV11-1; J: TRBJ2-4; CDR3: CASSRDRGDIQYF; DNA: TGTGCCAGCAGCAGGGACAGAGGAGACATTCAGTACTTC
D: .; size: .; V: TRBV2; J: TRBJ1-4; CDR3: CASTRDFAEKLFF; DNA: TGTGCCAGCACAAGGGACTTCGCCGAAAAACTGTTTTTT
D: TRBD2; size: .; V: TRBV18; J: TRBJ2-3; CDR3: CASSRPRTSGLITDTQYF; DNA: TGTGCCAGCTCCCGACCACGGACTAGCGGACTTATAACAGATACGCAGTATTTT
D: .; size: .; V: TRBV5-1; J: TRBJ1-1; CDR3: CASSGGQNTEAFF; DNA: TGCGCCAGCAGCGGGGGACAGAACACTGAAGCTTTCTTT
D: TRBD1; size: .; V: TRBV10-3; J: TRBJ2-5; CDR3: CAITPDRVQETQYF; DNA: TGTGCCATCACCCCGGACAGGGTTCAGGAGACCCAGTACTTC
D: .; size: .; V: TRBV27; J: TRBJ2-7; CDR3: CASSRFSQGPNEQYF; DNA: TGTGCCAGCAGTCGTTTCTCGCAGGGGCCCAACGAGCAGTACTTC
D: .; size: .; V: TRBV29-1; J: TRBJ2-7; CDR3: CSVEERLGVEQYF; DNA: TGCAGCGTTGAAGAGCGGCTAGGGGTCGAGCAGTACTTC
D: TRBD2; size: .; V: TRBV11-2; J: TRBJ2-1; CDR3: CASSLVGLGLAGLEQFF; DNA: TGTGCCAGCAGCTTAGTAGGTTTGGGACTAGCGGGACTTGAGCAGTTCTTC
D: .; size: .; V: TRBV5-1; J: TRBJ2-1; CDR3: CASRPNTPGYNEQFF; DNA: TGCGCCAGCAGACCCAACACGCCCGGCTACAATGAGCAGTTCTTC
D: TRBD2; size: .; V: TRBV6-4; J: TRBJ2-3; CDR3: CASSELAGGRGTQYF; DNA: TGTGCCAGCAGTGAGCTCGCGGGGGGCCGGGGTACGCAGTATTTT
D: .; size: once; V: TRBV7-3; J: TRBJ2-5; CDR3: CASSLTPPGTPVWETQYF; DNA: TGTGCCAGCAGCTTAACCCCGCCGGGAACCCCAGTATGGGAGACCCAGTACTTC
D: TRBD2; size: .; V: TRBV29-1; J: TRBJ2-1; CDR3: CSATPVDWTSGYNEQFF; DNA: TGCAGCGCCACTCCTGTTGACTGGACTAGCGGCTACAATGAGCAGTTCTTC
D: TRBD2; size: .; V: TRBV5-4; J: TRBJ2-3; CDR3: CASSLARGGSISTDTQYF; DNA: TGTGCCAGCAGCTTGGCCCGTGGCGGGAGTATTAGCACAGATACGCAGTATTTT
D: .; size: .; V: TRBV24-1; J: TRBJ1-1; CDR3: CATSGHMNTEAFF; DNA: TGTGCCACCAGTGGCCATATGAACACTGAAGCTTTCTTT
D: .; size: .; V: TRBV28; J: TRBJ1-5; CDR3: CASSPPRGPQHF; DNA: TGTGCCAGCAGTCCTCCCAGGGGTCCCCAGCATTTT
D: .; size: .; V: TRBV21-1; J: TRBJ2-1; CDR3: CASIRGGLGPKTYNEQFF; DNA: TGTGCCAGCATCAGGGGGGGACTAGGTCCAAAAACCTACAATGAGCAGTTCTTC
D: TRBD1; size: .; V: TRBV27; J: TRBJ2-1; CDR3: CASRTGTDSYNEQFF; DNA: TGTGCCAGCAGGACCGGGACAGACTCCTACAATGAGCAGTTCTTC
D: TRBD1; size: .; V: TRBV24-1; J: TRBJ1-4; CDR3: CATSDSDRGFEKLFF; DNA: TGTGCCACCAGTGATTCGGACAGGGGTTTCGAAAAACTGTTTTTT
D: .; size: .; V: TRBV28; J: TRBJ2-7; CDR3: CASSIPSGWREQYF; DNA: TGTGCCAGCAGTATCCCTTCGGGCTGGCGGGAGCAGTACTTC
D: TRBD1; size: .; V: TRBV13; J: TRBJ2-3; CDR3: CASSLTGAGTDTQYF; DNA: TGTGCCAGCAGCTTAACAGGGGCCGGCACAGATACGCAGTATTTT
D: .; size: .; V: TRBV3-1/TRBV3-2; J: TRBJ2-7; CDR3: CASSQAMSYEQYF; DNA: TGTGCCAGCAGCCAGGCGATGTCCTACGAGCAGTACTTC
D: .; size: .; V: TRBV28; J: TRBJ1-2; CDR3: CASSSGAGYYGYTF; DNA: TGTGCCAGCAGTTCCGGGGCGGGATACTATGGCTACACCTTC
D: .; size: .; V: TRBV19; J: TRBJ2-1; CDR3: CASSIDLASGGGNEQFF; DNA: TGTGCCAGTAGTATAGATCTGGCGTCAGGGGGGGGCAATGAGCAGTTCTTC
D: TRBD1; size: .; V: TRBV7-9; J: TRBJ1-5; CDR3: CASSDRGSNQPQHF; DNA: TGTGCCAGCAGCGACAGGGGTAGCAATCAGCCCCAGCATTTT
D: .; size: few; V: TRBV29-1; J: TRBJ1-1; CDR3: CSVQTIMNTEAFF; DNA: TGCAGCGTCCAAACTATTATGAACACTGAAGCTTTCTTT
D: TRBD1; size: .; V: TRBV19; J: TRBJ2-1; CDR3: CASSILPGQGRGEQFF; DNA: TGTGCCAGTAGTATCCTCCCGGGACAGGGGAGGGGTGAGCAGTTCTTC
D: .; size: .; V: TRBV7-9; J: TRBJ1-6; CDR3: CASSPMVSPLHF; DNA: TGTGCCAGCAGCCCGATGGTGTCACCCCTCCACTTT
D: TRBD1; size: .; V: TRBV9; J: TRBJ1-4; CDR3: CASSEGQGVGNEKLFF; DNA: TGTGCCAGCAGCGAGGGACAGGGCGTGGGTAATGAAAAACTGTTTTTT
D: .; size: few; V: TRBV5-6; J: TRBJ1-1; CDR3: CASSFRGAIRNTEAFF; DNA: TGTGCCAGCAGCTTTCGGGGGGCTATTAGGAACACTGAAGCTTTCTTT
D: .; size: .; V: TRBV7-9; J: TRBJ1-2; CDR3: CASTGGMYGYTF; DNA: TGTGCCAGCACCGGAGGGATGTACGGCTACACCTTC
D: TRBD1; size: once; V: TRBV25-1; J: TRBJ2-1; CDR3: CASSEARDRAYNEQFF; DNA: TGTGCCAGCAGTGAGGCCCGGGACAGGGCCTACAATGAGCAGTTCTTC
D: .; size: .; V: TRBV7-9; J: TRBJ2-7; CDR3: CASSSILYEQYF; DNA: TGTGCCAGCAGCTCCATCCTCTACGAGCAGTACTTC
D: TRBD1; size: once; V: TRBV5-1; J: TRBJ2-1; CDR3: CASSLSSGGTYNEQFF; DNA: TGCGCCAGCAGCTTAAGCTCAGGGGGTACCTACAATGAGCAGTTCTTC